A single sample is the source of the 15 T cell receptor beta chains below, sequenced in a study of PD-1 blockade in classical Hodgkin lymphoma. After autologous stem cell transplantation all patients relapsed, and prior brentuximab vedotin exposure differed between cohorts. Magnetic negative selection served to purify CD4+ T cells out of PBMCs that had been thawed. The assay was immunoSEQ multiplex PCR, and TCRdb's table has in-frame clones only and misses some. This sample has about 7,500 clones; 86% occur once, and the top ten carry less than 2%. Here the sequenced sample was CD4+ T cells from blood, taken at baseline. The source is a human donor with classical Hodgkin lymphoma.

This clone has just one count. The chain recombines TRBV5-1 with TRBJ2-3, with D unresolved. CDR1 and CDR2 from the germline V gene are SGHRS and YFSETQ. The CDR3 runs 12 residues. Trimming stripped 1 base from V and 6 bases from J, with 6 bases between. The CDR3 DNA is TGCGCCAGCAGCTTGACTATGGATACGCAGTATTTT. It encodes CASSLTMDTQYF.

The V call is TRBV27, the J call TRBJ2-3, with 12 bases identical to TRBD2. Germline V gene lookup returns CDR1 MNHEY and CDR2 SMNVEV (reference sequence). This CDR3 is built from 19 residues. Trimming at V came to 3 bases and at J to 5 bases, leaving 15 bases not matched to a gene. This chain's CDR3 is CASSFEVGRTSGVGDTQYF. CDR3 in DNA: TGTGCCAGCAGTTTCGAAGTCGGCCGGACTAGCGGGGTAGGAGATACGCAGTATTTT.

Here the CDR3 DNA reads TGCGCCAGCAGCCAAGGGACCGCCGAACTGGGAGCTTTCTTT. Protein: CASSQGTAELGAFF. The rearrangement uses TRBV4-1 and TRBJ1-1, with D hard to call. Germline assignment: CDR1 MGHRA and CDR2 YSYEKL. The V gene lost 1 base and the J gene lost 10 bases, with 16 bases spanning the gap. This CDR3 comprises 14 residues.

V usage is TRBV5-1 and J usage is TRBJ2-6; D is uncertain. In germline, CDR1 is SGHRS, CDR2 YFSETQ. The CDR3 sequence is 16 residues long. V shed 0 bases and J shed 2 bases, with 9 bases lying between them. This CDR3 reads CASSLVAIPGANVLTF. The CDR3 region has the DNA TGCGCCAGCAGCTTGGTTGCTATTCCTGGGGCCAACGTCCTGACTTTC. The variable domain in full, completed from reference TRBV5-1 and TRBJ2-6, reads KAGVTQTPRYLIKTRGQQVTLSCSPISGHRSVSWYQQTPGQGLQFLFEYFSETQRNKGNFPGRFSGRQFSNSRSEMNVSTLELGDSALYLCASSLVAIPGANVLTFGAGSRLTVL.

The chain couples TRBV18 to TRBJ2-7, with D possibly being TRBD2 (6 bases). Trimming removed 1 base at V and 3 bases at J, with 19 bases between. Germline V lookup: CDR1 KGHSH, CDR2 LQKENI. CDR3 size: 17 residues. The CDR3 sequence is CASSPLQALLAYYEQYF. CDR3 nucleotide sequence: TGTGCCAGCTCACCACTCCAAGCCTTGCTAGCGTACTACGAGCAGTACTTC.

The V gene is TRBV14, the J gene TRBJ1-4, with D uncertain. V was pared by 4 bases and J by 0 bases, with 9 bases between. Germline lookup yields CDR1 SGHDN and CDR2 FVKESK. The CDR3 loop spans 15 amino acids. CDR3 bases: TGTGCCAGCAGCCTCCTATCCGCAACTAATGAAAAACTGTTTTTT. Residues: CASSLLSATNEKLFF.

This chain uses TRBV7-3 with TRBJ2-2, with 10 positions matching TRBD1. The CDR3 is 17 residues long. Germline trimming cut 4 bases from V and 6 bases from J; bases unmatched to any gene: 11. Germline V gene lookup returns CDR1 SGHTA and CDR2 FQGTGA. The CDR3 sequence: CASSSPDRGAGAGELFF. The CDR3 bases are TGTGCCAGCAGCTCACCGGACAGGGGGGCGGGTGCCGGGGAGCTGTTTTTT.

This clone was counted a few times. The chain carries TRBV11-3 and TRBJ1-1, with no clear D. There are 13 residues in the CDR3. From germline, CDR1 is SGHNT and CDR2 YENEEA. V lost 4 bases and J 0 bases, leaving 6 bases between the germline ends. The CDR3 protein is CASSSAMNTEAFF. The CDR3 nucleotides are TGTGCCAGCAGCTCGGCTATGAACACTGAAGCTTTCTTT.

The chain employs TRBV30 and TRBJ1-3; D gene ambiguous. Germline V gene data show CDR1 as GTSNPN and CDR2 as SVGIG (reference sequence). With 2 bases removed from V and 4 bases from J, the gap between germline ends came to 6 bases. CDR3 length: 12 residues. The CDR3 reads CAWSSGGNTIYF. The CDR3 DNA sequence: TGTGCCTGGAGTTCGGGAGGAAACACCATATATTTT. The full variable domain, in which reference TRBV30 and TRBJ1-3 provide the parts outside the CDR3, is SQTIHQWPATLVQPVGSPLSLECTVEGTSNPNLYWYRQAAGRGLQLLFYSVGIGQISSEVPQNLSASRPQDRQFILSSKKLLLSDSGFYLCAWSSGGNTIYFGEGSWLTVV.

This chain joins TRBV5-1 and TRBJ2-1, with a tentative D call TRBD1 (6 bases). Trimming took off 2 bases at V and 5 bases at J, with 14 bases between the two ends. CDR1 is SGHRS, CDR2 YFSETQ, per germline. The CDR3 runs 15 residues. The CDR3 loop is CASSLGGSVDNEQFF. For the CDR3, the DNA is TGCGCCAGCAGCTTAGGGGGATCAGTGGACAATGAGCAGTTCTTC. Combining the CDR3 with reference TRBV5-1 and TRBJ2-1 gives the whole variable domain KAGVTQTPRYLIKTRGQQVTLSCSPISGHRSVSWYQQTPGQGLQFLFEYFSETQRNKGNFPGRFSGRQFSNSRSEMNVSTLELGDSALYLCASSLGGSVDNEQFFGPGTRLTVL.

This clone was detected once. The rearrangement uses TRBV4-1 and TRBJ1-6; D is unresolved. The V gene's germline CDR1 is MGHRA and CDR2 YSYEKL. Trimming pared 3 bases from V and 0 bases from J, leaving 12 bases between. This CDR3 region has 17 residues. CDR3 loop: CASSHPQEISYNSPLHF. The DNA of the CDR3 is TGCGCCAGCAGCCACCCCCAGGAAATCTCCTATAATTCACCCCTCCACTTT.

This chain uses TRBV27 with TRBJ1-2; 7 nucleotides agree with TRBD1. Per germline, CDR1 MNHEY and CDR2 SMNVEV (reference sequence). The CDR3 consists of 13 residues. V shed 8 bases and J 6 bases; nucleotides not matched to a gene: 9. The CDR3 loop reads CASGPQGEDGYTF. The CDR3 bases are TGTGCCAGCGGTCCCCAGGGGGAGGATGGCTACACCTTC.

V and J are TRBV7-2 and TRBJ1-2; D remains unclear. Trimming took off 0 bases at V and 1 base at J, with 6 bases between the two ends. The V gene's germline CDR1 is SGHTA and CDR2 FQGNSA. The CDR3 extends over 14 amino acids. In DNA, the CDR3 is TGTGCCAGCAGCTTAGCGCGAGATAACTATGGCTACACCTTC. This codes for CASSLARDNYGYTF.

The chain employs TRBV5-1 and TRBJ2-3, with D maybe TRBD2 (6 bases). Trimming cost V 4 bases and J 3 bases, with 9 bases left between them. The germline V gene encodes CDR1 SGHRS and CDR2 YFSETQ. The CDR3 has 13 amino acids. The CDR3 bases are TGCGCCAGCAGCCAGGCGGGAACAGATACGCAGTATTTT. Its translation: CASSQAGTDTQYF.

This clone was seen a handful of times. This chain joins TRBV5-4 and TRBJ1-6, with unresolved D. In germline, CDR1 is SGHNT, CDR2 YYREEE (reference sequence). V was pared by 1 base and J by 9 bases, with 11 bases between. The CDR3 is 14 residues long. In nucleotides, the CDR3 is TGTGCCAGCAGCTTGACCGCTTGGGGTTCACCCCTCCACTTT. Amino acid sequence: CASSLTAWGSPLHF.